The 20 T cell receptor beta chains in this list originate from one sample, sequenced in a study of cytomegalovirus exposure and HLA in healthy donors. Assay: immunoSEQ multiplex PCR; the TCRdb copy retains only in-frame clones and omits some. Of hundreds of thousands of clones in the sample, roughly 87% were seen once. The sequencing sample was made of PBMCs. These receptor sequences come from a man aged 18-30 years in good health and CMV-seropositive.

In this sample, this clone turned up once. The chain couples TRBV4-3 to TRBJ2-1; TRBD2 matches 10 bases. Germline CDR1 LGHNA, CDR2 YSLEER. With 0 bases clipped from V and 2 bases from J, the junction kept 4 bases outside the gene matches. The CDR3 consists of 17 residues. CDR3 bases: TGCGCCAGCAGCCAAGATCCAGCGGGAGGGCCCTACAATGAGCAGTTCTTC. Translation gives CASSQDPAGGPYNEQFF.

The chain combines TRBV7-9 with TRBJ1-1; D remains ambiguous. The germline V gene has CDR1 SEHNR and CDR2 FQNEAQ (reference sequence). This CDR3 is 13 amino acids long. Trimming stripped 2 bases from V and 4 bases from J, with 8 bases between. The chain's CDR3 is CASSLSVGTEAFF. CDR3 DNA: TGTGCCAGCAGCTTATCTGTGGGCACTGAAGCTTTCTTT.

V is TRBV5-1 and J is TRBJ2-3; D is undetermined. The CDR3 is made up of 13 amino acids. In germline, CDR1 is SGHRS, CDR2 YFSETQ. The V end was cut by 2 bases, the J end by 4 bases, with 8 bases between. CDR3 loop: CASSLPSPDTQYF. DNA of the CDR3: TGCGCCAGCAGCTTACCCTCGCCAGATACGCAGTATTTT. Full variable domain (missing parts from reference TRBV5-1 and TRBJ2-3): KAGVTQTPRYLIKTRGQQVTLSCSPISGHRSVSWYQQTPGQGLQFLFEYFSETQRNKGNFPGRFSGRQFSNSRSEMNVSTLELGDSALYLCASSLPSPDTQYFGPGTRLTVL.

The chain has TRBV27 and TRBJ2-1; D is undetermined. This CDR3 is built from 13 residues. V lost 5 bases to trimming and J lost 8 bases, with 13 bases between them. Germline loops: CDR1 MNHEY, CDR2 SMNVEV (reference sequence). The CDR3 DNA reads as TGTGCCAGCAGTCCCCTTCAGCTGGATGAGCAGTTCTTC. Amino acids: CASSPLQLDEQFF.

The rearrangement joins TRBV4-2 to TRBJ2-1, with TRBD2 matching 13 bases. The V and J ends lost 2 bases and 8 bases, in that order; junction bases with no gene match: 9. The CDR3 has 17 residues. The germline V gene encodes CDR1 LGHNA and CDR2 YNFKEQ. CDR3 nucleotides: TGTGCCAGCAGCCAATTTGTACTAGCGGGAGGGAGTGATGAGCAGTTCTTC. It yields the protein CASSQFVLAGGSDEQFF.

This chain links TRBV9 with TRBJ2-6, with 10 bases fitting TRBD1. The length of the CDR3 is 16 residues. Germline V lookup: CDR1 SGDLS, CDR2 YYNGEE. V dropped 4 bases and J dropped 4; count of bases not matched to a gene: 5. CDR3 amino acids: CASSPDRGRGANVLTF. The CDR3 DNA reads TGTGCCAGCAGCCCAGACAGGGGGCGAGGGGCCAACGTCCTGACTTTC.

The DNA for the CDR3 is TGTGCCAGCAGTACTAGCGGTAGCGGGGAGCTGTTTTTT. As protein: CASSTSGSGELFF. The rearrangement uses TRBV5-4 and TRBJ2-2, with 8 nucleotides matching TRBD2. The CDR3 covers 13 residues. In germline, CDR1 is SGHNT, CDR2 YYREEE (reference sequence). With V trimmed by 5 bases and J by 7 bases, 4 bases remained unmatched.

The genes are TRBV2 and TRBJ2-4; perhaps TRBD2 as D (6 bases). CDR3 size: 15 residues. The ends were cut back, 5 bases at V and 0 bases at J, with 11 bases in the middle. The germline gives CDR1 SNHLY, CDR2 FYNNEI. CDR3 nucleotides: TGTGCCAGCAGTTTGGACGGGAGAGCCAAAAACATTCAGTACTTC. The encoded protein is CASSLDGRAKNIQYF.

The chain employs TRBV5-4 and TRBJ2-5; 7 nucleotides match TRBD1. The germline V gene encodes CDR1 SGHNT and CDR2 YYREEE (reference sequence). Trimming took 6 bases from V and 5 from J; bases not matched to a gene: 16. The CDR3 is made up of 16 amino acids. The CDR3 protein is CASNIGMGQGQETQYF. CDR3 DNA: TGTGCCAGCAACATTGGAATGGGGCAGGGACAGGAGACCCAGTACTTC.

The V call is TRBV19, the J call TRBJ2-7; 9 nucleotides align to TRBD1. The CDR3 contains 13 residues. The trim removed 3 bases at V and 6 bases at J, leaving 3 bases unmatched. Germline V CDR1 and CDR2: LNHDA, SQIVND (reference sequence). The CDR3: CASSIGTGLEQYF. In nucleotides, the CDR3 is TGTGCCAGTAGTATCGGGACAGGGCTCGAGCAGTACTTC.

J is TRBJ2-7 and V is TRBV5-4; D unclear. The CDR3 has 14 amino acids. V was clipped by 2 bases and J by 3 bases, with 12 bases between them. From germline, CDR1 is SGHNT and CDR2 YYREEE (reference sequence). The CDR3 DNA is TGTGCCAGCAGCTTCGGGCTAAAAGGCTACGAGCAGTACTTC. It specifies CASSFGLKGYEQYF.

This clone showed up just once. The CDR3 DNA is TGTGCCAGCAGCCTCGGGAGCGGCGGGGAGCTGTTTTTT. Protein: CASSLGSGGELFF. This rearrangement joins TRBV4-2 to TRBJ2-2; the D gene is possibly TRBD2 (6 bases). Germline V gene sequence: CDR1 LGHNA, CDR2 YNFKEQ. Trimming shortened V by 4 bases and J by 7 bases, and 10 bases separated the two germline ends. This CDR3 spans 13 amino acids.

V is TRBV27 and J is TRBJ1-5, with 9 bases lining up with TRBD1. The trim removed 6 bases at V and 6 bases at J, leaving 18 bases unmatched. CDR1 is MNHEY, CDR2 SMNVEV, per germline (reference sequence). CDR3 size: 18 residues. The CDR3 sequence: CASRARLTRQGVGQPQHF. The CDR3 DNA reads TGTGCCAGCAGAGCCCGCCTGACCCGACAGGGGGTCGGTCAGCCCCAGCATTTT.

The CDR3 sequence is CASSGSLYEQYF. The CDR3 coding sequence is TGTGCCAGCAGTGGATCCCTCTACGAGCAGTACTTC. V is TRBV25-1 and J is TRBJ2-7; no firm D call. Per germline, CDR1 MGHDK and CDR2 SYGVNS. CDR3 length: 12 amino acids. V shed 4 bases and J shed 3 bases, with 7 bases lying between them.

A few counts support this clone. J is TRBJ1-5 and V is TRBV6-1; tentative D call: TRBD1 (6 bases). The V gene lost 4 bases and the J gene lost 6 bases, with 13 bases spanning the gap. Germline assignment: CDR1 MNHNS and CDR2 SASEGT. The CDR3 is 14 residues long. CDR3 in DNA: TGTGCCAGCAGTGCGGGGGGGCTCGGTCAGCCCCAGCATTTT. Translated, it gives CASSAGGLGQPQHF.

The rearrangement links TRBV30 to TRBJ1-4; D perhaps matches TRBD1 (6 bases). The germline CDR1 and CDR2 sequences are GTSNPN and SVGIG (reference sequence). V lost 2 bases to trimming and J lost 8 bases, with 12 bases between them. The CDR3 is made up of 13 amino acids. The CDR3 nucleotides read TGTGCCTGGAGTACAGGGAGGTACGAAAAACTGTTTTTT. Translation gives CAWSTGRYEKLFF.

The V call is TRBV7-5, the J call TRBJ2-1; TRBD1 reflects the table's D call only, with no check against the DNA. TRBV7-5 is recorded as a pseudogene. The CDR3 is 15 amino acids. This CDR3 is CVRSHGTGASLEQFF. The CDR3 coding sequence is TGTGTCAGAAGCCACGGGACAGGAGCATCTCTGGAGCAGTTCTTC.

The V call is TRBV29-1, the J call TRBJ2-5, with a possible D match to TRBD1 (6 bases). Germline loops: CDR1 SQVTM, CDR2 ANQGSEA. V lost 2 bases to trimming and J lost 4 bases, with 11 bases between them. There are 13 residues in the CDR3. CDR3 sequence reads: CSVERGKGETQYF. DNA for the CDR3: TGCAGCGTTGAAAGGGGGAAGGGAGAGACCCAGTACTTC.

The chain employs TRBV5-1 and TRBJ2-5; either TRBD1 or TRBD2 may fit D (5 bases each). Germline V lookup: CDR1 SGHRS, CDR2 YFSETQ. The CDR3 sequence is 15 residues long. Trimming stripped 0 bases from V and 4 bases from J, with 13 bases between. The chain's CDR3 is CASSLGSLGGETQYF. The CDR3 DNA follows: TGCGCCAGCAGCTTGGGTAGCCTTGGGGGAGAGACCCAGTACTTC.

The CDR3 nucleotides are TGTGCCAGCAGTCCCTCGTGGGGCTCGGATACGCAGTATTTT. Protein: CASSPSWGSDTQYF. This chain uses TRBV27 with TRBJ2-3; possible D gene TRBD1, 5 bases. Per the germline V gene, CDR1 is MNHEY and CDR2 is SMNVEV (reference sequence). Trimming left V 5 bases short and J 6 bases short, with 15 bases between. The CDR3 length is 14 residues.